The 26 T cell receptor beta chains given below trace back to one sample, sequenced in a study of ipilimumab plus nivolumab after autologous stem cell transplantation. Libraries were prepared by immunoSEQ multiplex PCR; TCRdb keeps only in-frame clonotypes and omits some of them. The sample gives roughly 23,000 clones, 74% of which show up once; roughly a quarter is in the top ten. The sequenced sample was PBMCs, obtained in a trial of ipilimumab plus nivolumab as post-transplant consolidation. The receptors originated from a male donor with diffuse large B-cell lymphoma.

This chain uses TRBV6-5 with TRBJ1-6; 8 bases match TRBD1. V was pared by 6 bases and J by 10 bases, with 8 bases of the junction left unmatched. The length of the CDR3 is 14 residues. CDR1 and CDR2 from the germline V gene are MNHEY and SVGAGI. The CDR3 region is CASSLDRGGSPLHF. CDR3 nucleotides: TGTGCCAGCAGCTTAGACAGGGGCGGATCACCCCTCCACTTT.

The rearrangement links TRBV9 to TRBJ1-2; D perhaps matches TRBD1 (5 bases). V gave up 5 bases and J gave up 6 bases, with 14 bases separating them. Germline V CDR1 and CDR2: SGDLS, YYNGEE. The CDR3 runs to 13 residues. The CDR3 loop reads CASRAGTHDGYTF. CDR3 DNA: TGTGCCAGCAGGGCCGGGACGCACGATGGCTACACCTTC.

The rearrangement links TRBV5-1 to TRBJ2-2; D is undetermined. The length of the CDR3 is 12 residues. V lost 7 bases and J lost 6, with 10 bases in between. The germline gives CDR1 SGHRS, CDR2 YFSETQ. The CDR3 DNA reads as TGCGCCAGCGTTGTGACGGCCGGGGAGCTGTTTTTT. Protein product: CASVVTAGELFF.

This clone showed up just a few times. The chain couples TRBV19 to TRBJ2-3; unclear D gene. CDR1 and CDR2 from the germline V gene are LNHDA and SQIVND (reference sequence). Trimming shortened V by 1 base and J by 1 base, and 6 bases separated the two germline ends. This CDR3 is built from 14 residues. The CDR3 loop is CASSIGQGTDTQYF. DNA for the CDR3: TGTGCCAGTAGTATAGGGCAGGGCACAGATACGCAGTATTTT. Together with reference TRBV19 and TRBJ2-3, the CDR3 gives the full variable domain: DGGITQSPKYLFRKEGQNVTLSCEQNLNHDAMYWYRQDPGQGLRLIYYSQIVNDFQKGDIAEGYSVSREKKESFPLTVTSAQKNPTAFYLCASSIGQGTDTQYFGPGTRLTVL.

The V call is TRBV4-1, the J call TRBJ2-7; TRBD2 might be the D (6 bases). Germline CDR1 is MGHRA and CDR2 is YSYEKL. Trimming left V 6 bases short and J 2 bases short, with 14 bases between. The CDR3 runs to 14 residues. The CDR3: CASSETDYTYEQYF. The CDR3 DNA follows: TGCGCCAGCAGTGAAACGGACTATACCTACGAGCAGTACTTC.

This sequence joins TRBV19 and TRBJ1-3; D may be TRBD1 (5 bases). Looked up from germline, CDR1 is LNHDA and CDR2 is SQIVND (reference sequence). The CDR3 is 16 residues long. Trimming took 5 bases from V and 0 from J, leaving 14 bases between them. This CDR3 reads CASSAYRLLSGNTIYF. CDR3 DNA: TGTGCCAGTAGTGCGTACAGGCTGCTCTCTGGAAACACCATATATTTT.

This chain connects TRBV12-5 to TRBJ2-7, with 7 nucleotides matching TRBD1. The junction had 8 bases not matched to a gene; V was cut back by 1 base and J by 5 bases. This CDR3 is built from 15 residues. Per germline, CDR1 LGHNT and CDR2 FRNRAP. The CDR3, as DNA: TGTGCTAGTGGTTTGGGGCAAACAGGGGCCAACGAGCAGTACTTC. Its translation is CASGLGQTGANEQYF.

The chain recombines TRBV7-3 with TRBJ2-3; 14 bases match TRBD2. Germline lookup yields CDR1 SGHTA and CDR2 FQGTGA. There are 16 residues in the CDR3. Trimming removed 5 bases from V and 4 bases from J; junction bases left unmatched: 5. DNA for the CDR3: TGTGCCAGCAGCATCGGGACTAGCGGGAGTGCAGATACGCAGTATTTT. Amino acids: CASSIGTSGSADTQYF.

V and J are TRBV5-1 and TRBJ1-5, with D possibly TRBD1 on 5 matching bases. The germline V gene has CDR1 SGHRS and CDR2 YFSETQ. Trimming pared 4 bases from V and 2 bases from J, leaving 16 bases between. The CDR3 length is 16 residues. For the CDR3, the DNA is TGCGCCAGCAGCCCGGGACGCGGAGGTGGCAATCAGCCCCAGCATTTT. Encoded protein: CASSPGRGGGNQPQHF. Looking up the rest from reference TRBV5-1 and TRBJ1-5 gives the full variable domain: KAGVTQTPRYLIKTRGQQVTLSCSPISGHRSVSWYQQTPGQGLQFLFEYFSETQRNKGNFPGRFSGRQFSNSRSEMNVSTLELGDSALYLCASSPGRGGGNQPQHFGDGTRLSIL.

There are a few counts of this clone. V gene TRBV7-3 combines with J gene TRBJ1-2; 7 bases match TRBD1. J lost 1 base, V lost 3 bases, and 23 bases had no gene match. This CDR3 region has 21 residues. The germline gives CDR1 SGHTA, CDR2 FQGTGA. The CDR3 sequence: CASSFRARQGTNHLVNYGYTF. Written as DNA, the CDR3 is TGTGCCAGCAGCTTTAGGGCAAGACAGGGCACGAACCACCTCGTTAACTATGGCTACACCTTC.

V usage is TRBV21-1 and J usage is TRBJ1-2; the table assigns TRBD1, which was not confirmed against the DNA. TRBV21-1 is tagged as a pseudogene. The CDR3 runs to 15 residues. CDR3 loop: CASSNPPGVVYGYTF. CDR3 bases: TGTGCCAGCAGCAACCCGCCAGGGGTGGTCTATGGCTACACCTTC.

The V gene is TRBV6-1, the J gene TRBJ1-1; the D gene is possibly TRBD1 (6 bases). V shed 5 bases and J shed 1 base, with 14 bases lying between them. The CDR3 has 15 amino acids. Germline loops: CDR1 MNHNS, CDR2 SASEGT. CDR3 DNA: TGTGCCAGCAGTAGGGGGTGGGCGGCGAACACTGAAGCTTTCTTT. Translated: CASSRGWAANTEAFF.

The V and J genes are TRBV5-1 and TRBJ2-5; 8 positions match TRBD2. CDR1 is SGHRS and CDR2 is YFSETQ in the germline V gene. The CDR3 runs 15 residues. Germline trimming cut 0 bases from V and 4 bases from J; bases unmatched to any gene: 5. The CDR3 sequence is CASSLAGTRAETQYF. The CDR3, as DNA: TGCGCCAGCAGCTTGGCCGGGACTAGGGCAGAGACCCAGTACTTC.

The chain uses TRBV30 and TRBJ1-2; no definite D call. The CDR3 has 12 residues. The germline CDR1 and CDR2 sequences are GTSNPN and SVGIG (reference sequence). V lost 2 bases, J lost 7 bases, and 11 bases lay in between. The DNA of the CDR3 is TGTGCCTGGAGTCGGCAGTCGAGTGGCTACACCTTC. As protein: CAWSRQSSGYTF. The variable domain in full, completed from reference TRBV30 and TRBJ1-2, reads SQTIHQWPATLVQPVGSPLSLECTVEGTSNPNLYWYRQAAGRGLQLLFYSVGIGQISSEVPQNLSASRPQDRQFILSSKKLLLSDSGFYLCAWSRQSSGYTFGSGTRLTVV.

The rearrangement joins TRBV2 to TRBJ2-5; 7 positions match TRBD1. Germline V gene lookup returns CDR1 SNHLY and CDR2 FYNNEI. The CDR3 is made up of 13 amino acids. After removal of 3 bases from V and 5 bases from J, the junction contained 3 bases not matched to a gene. CDR3 loop: CASSDNRGETQYF. The DNA of the CDR3 is TGTGCCAGCAGTGATAACAGGGGTGAGACCCAGTACTTC.

J is TRBJ2-1 and V is TRBV6-4; no firm D call. The CDR3 contains 13 residues. Germline loops: CDR1 MRHNA, CDR2 SNTAGT. The ends were cut back, 5 bases at V and 0 bases at J, with 5 bases in the middle. CDR3 sequence: CASSHASYNEQFF. The CDR3 nucleotides read TGTGCCAGCAGTCACGCCTCCTACAATGAGCAGTTCTTC.

This clone was observed a single time. The chain couples TRBV19 to TRBJ1-5; a weak D match, TRBD1 (5 bases). Trimming pared 4 bases from V and 4 bases from J, leaving 11 bases between. CDR3 length equals 14 residues. Germline CDR1 is LNHDA and CDR2 is SQIVND (reference sequence). For the CDR3, the DNA is TGTGCCAGTAGTAAACTAGGGGAGAATCAGCCCCAGCATTTT. Translating it yields CASSKLGENQPQHF. Supplemented by reference TRBV19 and TRBJ1-5, the full variable domain reads DGGITQSPKYLFRKEGQNVTLSCEQNLNHDAMYWYRQDPGQGLRLIYYSQIVNDFQKGDIAEGYSVSREKKESFPLTVTSAQKNPTAFYLCASSKLGENQPQHFGDGTRLSIL.

There are a few counts of this clone. The chain carries TRBV5-4 and TRBJ1-1; D not resolved. CDR3 length equals 13 residues. V was pared by 3 bases and J by 4 bases, with 10 bases between. CDR1 and CDR2 from the germline V gene are SGHNT and YYREEE (reference sequence). In DNA form, the CDR3 reads TGTGCCAGCAGCTCCGCCCTATCCACTGAAGCTTTCTTT. Its translation is CASSSALSTEAFF.

Here the CDR3 DNA reads TGCGCCAGCAGCCGTGGGACTAGCGGGAGTTACTTCTACGAGCAGTACTTC. Translated, it gives CASSRGTSGSYFYEQYF. The chain carries TRBV5-1 and TRBJ2-5, with 14 nucleotides matching TRBD2. The J call may be incorrect, as the DNA end agrees better with TRBJ2-7. The CDR3 spans 17 residues. The germline gives CDR1 SGHRS, CDR2 YFSETQ.

The chain recombines TRBV27 with TRBJ1-6; no firm D call. Germline CDR1 and CDR2: MNHEY and SMNVEV (reference sequence). CDR3 length: 15 residues. The V and J ends lost 2 bases and 2 bases respectively, with 7 bases between them. The CDR3 region is CASSLTQPYNSPLHF. The DNA for the CDR3 is TGTGCCAGCAGTTTAACGCAACCCTATAATTCACCCCTCCACTTT.

This chain connects TRBV7-9 to TRBJ1-2, with 7 bases that match TRBD1. Trimming cost V 1 base and J 1 base; bases outside gene matches: 3. Looked up from germline, CDR1 is SEHNR and CDR2 is FQNEAQ (reference sequence). The CDR3 has 15 residues. CDR3 coding DNA: TGTGCCAGCAGCTTAGTCGGGACAGATAACTATGGCTACACCTTC. Translated, it gives CASSLVGTDNYGYTF.

The chain links TRBV7-3 to TRBJ1-2; D not certain. The germline V and J ends were trimmed by 5 bases and 7 bases, with 20 bases remaining between them. The CDR3 runs to 15 residues. Germline-derived CDR1 and CDR2 are SGHTA and FQGTGA. CDR3 protein: CASSPFEGPFSGYTF. The CDR3 nucleotides read TGTGCCAGCAGCCCCTTTGAGGGTCCCTTTAGTGGCTACACCTTC.

This chain connects TRBV5-1 to TRBJ2-5; TRBD1 matches at 7 bases. This CDR3 has 13 amino acids. From germline, CDR1 is SGHRS and CDR2 YFSETQ. V trimming: 4 bases; J trimming: 5 bases; junction bases outside the gene matches: 5. The CDR3 region is CASSTQGSETQYF. As DNA, the CDR3 is TGCGCCAGCAGCACACAGGGGAGTGAGACCCAGTACTTC.

J is TRBJ2-7 and V is TRBV2; D is ambiguous. The CDR3 is 14 residues long. CDR1 is SNHLY and CDR2 is FYNNEI in the germline V gene. The germline V and J ends were trimmed by 3 bases and 1 base, with 10 bases remaining between them. The CDR3 sequence is CASSESRMSYEQYF. The CDR3 nucleotides read TGTGCCAGCAGTGAGTCCCGCATGTCCTACGAGCAGTACTTC.

The chain is built from TRBV10-3 and TRBJ1-2; no reliable D call. V was cut by 2 bases and J by 3 bases, with 13 bases left in between. The CDR3 runs to 15 residues. Germline CDR1 and CDR2: ENHRY and SYGVKD. CDR3 sequence: CAISENWGLDYGYTF. DNA for the CDR3: TGTGCCATCAGTGAGAATTGGGGATTGGACTATGGCTACACCTTC.

This clone was counted only a few times. V usage is TRBV21-1 and J usage is TRBJ1-5. TRBV21-1 is a recognized pseudogene. CDR3 length equals 15 residues. The CDR3 here is CASTRTGKWNQPQHF. Here the CDR3 DNA reads TGTGCCAGCACCCGGACTGGGAAGTGGAATCAGCCCCAGCATTTT.